The table lists the clone carrying this T cell receptor beta chain with a few counts. Antigen: not known. This CDR3 comprises 11 residues. Germline V lookup: CDR1 SEHNR, CDR2 FQNEAQ (reference sequence). V lost 3 bases to trimming and J lost 4 bases, with 4 bases between them. CD8+CD57+ cell expansion, shown by flow cytometry, had occurred in the patients selected for sequencing. All patients had severe acquired aplastic anemia. At blood sampling, none of the patients had yet received therapy. The data are from a study of CD8+CD57+ T cells in acquired aplastic anemia. Study-level information: Sorting CD4+ and CD8+ cells gave DNA averaging around 3 ug.

The TCR beta profiling, which covered VDJ combination and CDR3 sequence, was carried out using genomic DNA as the template. MiXCR, applied by TCRdb to the reads, yields one record per CDR3 protein. The sample holds 200,000 or so distinct CDR3 sequences, roughly 50% seen once. Findings of the study overall: Patients and controls shared 25 to 30 CD8+ CDR3 sequences.

This clonotype was sampled from a human donor with aplastic anemia. Material: sorted CD4+, CD8+, or CD8+CD57+ T cells (not recorded which) from PBMCs. This chain joins TRBV7-9 and TRBJ2-7; D is undetermined. CDR3 nucleotide sequence: TGTGCCAGCAGCTTCCAGTACGAGCAGTACTTC. This encodes CASSFQYEQYF.